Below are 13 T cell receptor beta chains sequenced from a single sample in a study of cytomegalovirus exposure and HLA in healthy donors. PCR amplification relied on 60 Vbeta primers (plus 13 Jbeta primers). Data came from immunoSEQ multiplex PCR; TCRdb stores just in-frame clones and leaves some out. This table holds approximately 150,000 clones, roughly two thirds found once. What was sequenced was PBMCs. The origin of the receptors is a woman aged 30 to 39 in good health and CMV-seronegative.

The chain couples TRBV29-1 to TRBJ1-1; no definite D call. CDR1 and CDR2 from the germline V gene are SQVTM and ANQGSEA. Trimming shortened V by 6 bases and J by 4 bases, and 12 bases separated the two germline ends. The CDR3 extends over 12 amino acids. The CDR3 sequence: CSVTQGSTEAFF. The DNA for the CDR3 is TGCAGCGTGACCCAAGGGAGCACTGAAGCTTTCTTT. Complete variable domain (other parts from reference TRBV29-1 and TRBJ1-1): SAVISQKPSRDICQRGTSLTIQCQVDSQVTMMFWYRQQPGQSLTLIATANQGSEATYESGFVIDKFPISRPNLTFSTLTVSNMSPEDSSIYLCSVTQGSTEAFFGQGTRLTVV.

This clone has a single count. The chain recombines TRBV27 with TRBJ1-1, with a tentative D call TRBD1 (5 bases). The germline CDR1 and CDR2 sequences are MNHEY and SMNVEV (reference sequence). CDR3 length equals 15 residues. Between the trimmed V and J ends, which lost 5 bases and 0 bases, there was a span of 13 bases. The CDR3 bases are TGTGCCAGCAGTAAAGACAGTTTAATGAACACTGAAGCTTTCTTT. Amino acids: CASSKDSLMNTEAFF.

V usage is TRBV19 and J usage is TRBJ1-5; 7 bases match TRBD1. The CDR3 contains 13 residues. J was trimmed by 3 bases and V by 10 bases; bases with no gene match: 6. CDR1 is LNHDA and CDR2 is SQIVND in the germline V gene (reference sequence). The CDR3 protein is CATLGQFNQPQHF. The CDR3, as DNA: TGTGCCACCCTGGGACAGTTCAATCAGCCCCAGCATTTT.

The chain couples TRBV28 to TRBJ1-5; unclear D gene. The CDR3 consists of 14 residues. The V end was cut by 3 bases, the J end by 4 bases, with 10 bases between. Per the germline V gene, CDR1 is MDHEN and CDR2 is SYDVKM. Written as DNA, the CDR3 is TGTGCCAGCAGTTTTATACAGTTTAATCAGCCCCAGCATTTT. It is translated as CASSFIQFNQPQHF.

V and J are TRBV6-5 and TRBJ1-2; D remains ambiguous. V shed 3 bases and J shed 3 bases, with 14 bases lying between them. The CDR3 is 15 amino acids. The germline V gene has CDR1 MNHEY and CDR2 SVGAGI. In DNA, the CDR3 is TGTGCCAGCAGTTATACGGCACAGAGATACTATGGCTACACCTTC. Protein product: CASSYTAQRYYGYTF.

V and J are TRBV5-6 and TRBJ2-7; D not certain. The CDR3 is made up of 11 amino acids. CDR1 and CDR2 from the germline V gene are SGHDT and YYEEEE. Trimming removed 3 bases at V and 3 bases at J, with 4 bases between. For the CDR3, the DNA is TGTGCCAGCAGCTCCTACTACGAGCAGTACTTC. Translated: CASSSYYEQYF.

The CDR3 here is CASSLGLAGGGELFF. CDR3 in DNA: TGCGCCAGCAGCTTGGGACTAGCGGGTGGCGGGGAGCTGTTTTTT. The chain carries TRBV5-1 and TRBJ2-2, with 10 bases lining up with TRBD2. J was trimmed by 7 bases and V by 0 bases; bases with no gene match: 3. Germline V gene sequence: CDR1 SGHRS, CDR2 YFSETQ. CDR3 size: 15 residues.

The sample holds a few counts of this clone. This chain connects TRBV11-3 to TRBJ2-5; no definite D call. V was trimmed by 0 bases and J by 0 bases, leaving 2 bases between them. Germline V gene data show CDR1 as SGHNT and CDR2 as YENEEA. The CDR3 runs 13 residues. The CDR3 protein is CASSLDYQETQYF. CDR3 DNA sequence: TGTGCCAGCAGCTTAGACTACCAAGAGACCCAGTACTTC.

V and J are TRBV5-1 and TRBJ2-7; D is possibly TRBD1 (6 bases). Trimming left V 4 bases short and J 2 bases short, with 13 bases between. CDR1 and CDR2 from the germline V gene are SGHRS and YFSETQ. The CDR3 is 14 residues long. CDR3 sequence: CASSTGQTAYEQYF. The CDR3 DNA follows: TGCGCCAGCAGCACTGGACAGACTGCCTACGAGCAGTACTTC.

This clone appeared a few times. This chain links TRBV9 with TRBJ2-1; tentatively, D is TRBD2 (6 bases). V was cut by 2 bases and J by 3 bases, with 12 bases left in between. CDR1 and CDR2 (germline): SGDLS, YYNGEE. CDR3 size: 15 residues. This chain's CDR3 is CASSVGGPFYNEQFF. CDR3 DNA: TGTGCCAGCAGCGTTGGAGGGCCCTTCTACAATGAGCAGTTCTTC. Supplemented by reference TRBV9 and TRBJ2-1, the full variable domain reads DSGVTQTPKHLITATGQRVTLRCSPRSGDLSVYWYQQSLDQGLQFLIQYYNGEERAKGNILERFSAQQFPDLHSELNLSSLELGDSALYFCASSVGGPFYNEQFFGPGTRLTVL.

The CDR3 bases are TGTGCCAGCAGTGACAACTTGAACACTGAAGCTTTCTTT. Encoded protein: CASSDNLNTEAFF. The rearrangement links TRBV6-1 to TRBJ1-1; D unresolved. V was shortened by 3 bases and J by 0 bases, with 5 bases between the two germline ends. The CDR3 sequence is 13 residues long. CDR1 is MNHNS, CDR2 SASEGT, per germline.

CDR3 sequence (DNA): TGTGCCAGCAGCCCGAGGGACAAGAACACTGAAGCTTTCTTT. Its translation: CASSPRDKNTEAFF. This chain connects TRBV11-3 to TRBJ1-1; TRBD1 is a possible D gene (6 bases). Germline V gene sequence: CDR1 SGHNT, CDR2 YENEEA. The CDR3 contains 14 residues. V gave up 5 bases and J gave up 1 base, with 11 bases separating them.

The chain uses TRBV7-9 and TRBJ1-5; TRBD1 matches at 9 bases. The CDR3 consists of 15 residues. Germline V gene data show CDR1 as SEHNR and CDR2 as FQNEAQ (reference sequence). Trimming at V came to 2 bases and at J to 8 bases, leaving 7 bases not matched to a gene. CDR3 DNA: TGTGCCAGCAGCTTAACGGGACAGGGCAGTGAGCCCCAGCATTTT. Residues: CASSLTGQGSEPQHF.